This T cell receptor (beta chain) originates from a study of control samples from healthy donors and cancer patients. V was clipped by 2 bases and J by 3 bases, with 11 bases between them. The CDR3 extends over 14 amino acids. Germline CDR1 reads SGHNT; CDR2 reads YENEEA. Sequencing was performed with immunoSEQ multiplex PCR; in TCRdb, only in-frame clones are kept and a portion is missing. The sample lists 100,000 to 150,000 clones, roughly 84% occurring once. This receptor was taken from a middle-aged man in good health. The specimen was blood. V gene TRBV11-3 combines with J gene TRBJ2-7; D is uncertain. CDR3 amino acids: CASSLTRSSYEQYF. For the CDR3, the DNA is TGTGCCAGCAGCTTAACCAGGAGTAGCTACGAGCAGTACTTC. Full variable domain (rest looked up from reference TRBV11-3 and TRBJ2-7): EAGVVQSPRYKIIEKKQPVAFWCNPISGHNTLYWYLQNLGQGPELLIRYENEEAVDDSQLPKDRFSAERLKGVDSTLKIQPAELGDSAVYLCASSLTRSSYEQYFGPGTRLTVT.